These T cell receptor beta chains were read from a single sample in a study of blood T cell repertoires in COVID-19. Here immunoSEQ multiplex PCR was the method, and the copy in TCRdb shows in-frame clones only, minus some. The repertoire holds about 95,000 clones, with about 90% as singletons. Sequencing used peripheral blood. The receptors here all came from a human donor in a cohort sampled during active COVID-19. The CDR3 runs from the conserved cysteine through the conserved F or W. The order of the fields is J gene, V gene, D gene, clone size, CDR3 DNA, CDR3 protein. The D gene is left open where the match is weak. Expanded clones are given a class, and other clones once, few, many or no size at all.

>TRBJ1-1|TRBV12-3/TRBV12-4|.|.
TGTGCCAGCAGGGACAGTGAAGCTTTCTTT
CASRDSEAFF
>TRBJ2-1|TRBV12-5|TRBD2|.
TGTGCTAGTGGTTTGGTTCTAGCGGGGGTGAATGAGCAGTTCTTC
CASGLVLAGVNEQFF
>TRBJ2-5|TRBV30|.|.
TGTGCCTGGTCCTTGGAGGGGGAGACCCAGTACTTC
CAWSLEGETQYF
>TRBJ2-3|TRBV5-4|.|once
TGTGCCAGCAGCTTGGGAGACTCCTTCACAGATACGCAGTATTTT
CASSLGDSFTDTQYF
>TRBJ2-7|TRBV7-8|.|once
TGTGCCAGCAGCCAAAACAGTGCCGCACCCTACGAGCAGTACTTC
CASSQNSAAPYEQYF
>TRBJ1-1|TRBV5-5|.|.
TGTGCCAGCACCCGACGGGAAGTGAACACTGAAGCTTTCTTT
CASTRREVNTEAFF
>TRBJ2-2|TRBV5-1|.|.
TGCGCCAGCAGCCACGACAGGAGTAACACCGGGGAGCTGTTTTTT
CASSHDRSNTGELFF
>TRBJ1-1|TRBV18|.|.
TGTGCCAGCTCACCGGGACTCGGGATGAACACTGAAGCTTTCTTT
CASSPGLGMNTEAFF
>TRBJ2-3|TRBV15|TRBD2|.
TGTGCCACCAATCCATCAGGGAGGGGAACAGATACGCAGTATTTT
CATNPSGRGTDTQYF
>TRBJ1-4|TRBV7-9|.|once
TGTGCCAGCAGCCTCTCGTTCTCTTCAGGCGTTAATGAAAAACTGTTTTTT
CASSLSFSSGVNEKLFF
>TRBJ2-5|TRBV11-2|.|.
TGTGCCAGCAGCTCACCAGGGCAGGGTTTAGGGTGGGACCAGTACTTC
CASSSPGQGLGWDQYF
>TRBJ2-2|TRBV5-1|TRBD1|.
TGCGCCAGCAGCTGGACAGGGCCCACCGGGGAGCTGTTTTTT
CASSWTGPTGELFF
>TRBJ1-6|TRBV11-2|.|once
TGTGCCAGCAGCTTAAGACACCGGATTTCTTTACCCCTCCACTTT
CASSLRHRISLPLHF
>TRBJ1-6|TRBV5-1|.|.
TGCGCCAGCAGCTCCCTAGGGGGGGAAACCAATTCACCCCTCCACTTT
CASSSLGGETNSPLHF
>TRBJ1-1|TRBV30|TRBD1|.
TGTGCCTGGAGCGGACAGGAGAACACTGAAGCTTTCTTT
CAWSGQENTEAFF
>TRBJ1-6|TRBV2|.|.
TGTGCCGGAACCACAGAAGCTAATTCACCCCTCCACTTT
CAGTTEANSPLHF